The sequence of this TCR beta chain was determined in a study of blood T cell repertoires in COVID-19. Study context: The samples span acute and convalescent COVID-19 from the United States, Italy and Spain. In each case, the material was cDNA or gDNA derived from T cells, B-cell-depleted T cells, or PBMCs.

As processed by the authors: From reference gene primer amplification, estimates of nucleated cell counts were derived. Clones were read by immunoSEQ multiplex PCR, and TCRdb kept only the in-frame ones, dropping some. The V and J calls and clone size were taken over from that table, and D and trimming were inferred from the DNA. The sample yields about 240,000 clones, 82% seen once. Germline CDR1 SGHNT, CDR2 YYREEE (reference sequence). The CDR3 totals 15 residues. The V and J ends lost 6 bases and 2 bases, in that order; junction bases with no gene match: 7. Sample: peripheral blood. The chain couples TRBV5-4 to TRBJ2-1; TRBD2 agrees at 8 bases. The TCR was taken from a woman at least 80 years old with COVID-19, enrolled during active disease. In DNA, the CDR3 is TGTGCCAGCACCCTTGGAGCGGGGGCCTACAATGAGCAGTTCTTC. As protein: CASTLGAGAYNEQFF.